These 21 T cell receptor beta chains share one sample of origin, sequenced in a study of blood T cell repertoires in COVID-19. Profiled with immunoSEQ multiplex PCR; TCRdb holds only in-frame clones, not every one. The sample has about 52,000 clones; less than 95% are singletons. Source material: peripheral blood. These receptors all stem from a human donor in a cohort sampled during active COVID-19.

V usage is TRBV14 and J usage is TRBJ2-7, with D possibly being TRBD2 (5 bases). The CDR3 loop spans 12 amino acids. From germline, CDR1 is SGHDN and CDR2 FVKESK. Trimming left V 2 bases short and J 9 bases short, with 11 bases between. The chain's CDR3 is CASSQYGAVQYF. Here the CDR3 DNA reads TGTGCCAGCAGCCAATACGGAGCGGTGCAGTACTTC.

The chain combines TRBV21-1 with TRBJ2-7; the table's D call, TRBD2, has no DNA check behind it. TRBV21-1 is listed as a pseudogene. The CDR3 loop spans 16 amino acids. The CDR3 spells CASSKARRTVSYEQYF. CDR3 sequence (DNA): TGTGCCAGCAGCAAAGCGAGGAGGACGGTCTCCTACGAGCAGTACTTC.

This chain connects TRBV29-1 to TRBJ1-2, with D possibly TRBD1 on 5 matching bases. Germline lookup yields CDR1 SQVTM and CDR2 ANQGSEA. V was trimmed by 2 bases and J by 1 base, leaving 17 bases between them. The CDR3 runs to 16 residues. CDR3 coding DNA: TGCAGCGTTGAATCCCTTGGTAGGGGACTTAACTATGGCTACACCTTC. As protein: CSVESLGRGLNYGYTF. Looking up the rest from reference TRBV29-1 and TRBJ1-2 gives the full variable domain: SAVISQKPSRDICQRGTSLTIQCQVDSQVTMMFWYRQQPGQSLTLIATANQGSEATYESGFVIDKFPISRPNLTFSTLTVSNMSPEDSSIYLCSVESLGRGLNYGYTFGSGTRLTVV.

J is TRBJ2-2 and V is TRBV25-1, with D perhaps matching TRBD2 (6 bases). The V and J ends lost 0 bases and 6 bases respectively, with 17 bases between them. The germline V gene encodes CDR1 MGHDK and CDR2 SYGVNS. The CDR3 contains 17 residues. The CDR3 is CASSEYGLARGSGELFF. The CDR3 coding sequence is TGTGCCAGCAGTGAATATGGGCTAGCGCGCGGGTCCGGGGAGCTGTTTTTT.

In this sample, this clone turned up a few times. The CDR3 spells CASFSGRAADTQYF. The CDR3 bases are TGTGCCAGCTTTAGCGGGAGGGCCGCAGATACGCAGTATTTT. The chain couples TRBV2 to TRBJ2-3; 11 bases align to TRBD2. The J segment lost 4 bases and the V segment lost 8 bases, leaving 5 bases of the junction unmatched. This CDR3 has 14 residues. Germline V gene sequence: CDR1 SNHLY, CDR2 FYNNEI.

The chain couples TRBV11-3 to TRBJ1-1; 9 nucleotides agree with TRBD1. Trimming took 5 bases from V and 11 from J; bases not matched to a gene: 6. The CDR3 covers 12 residues. Germline V gene data show CDR1 as SGHNT and CDR2 as YENEEA. This CDR3 reads CASSDPGTGAFF. The CDR3 coding sequence is TGTGCCAGCAGCGATCCCGGGACAGGGGCTTTCTTT.

This rearrangement joins TRBV21-1 to TRBJ2-1; the table calls TRBD1, which could not be checked here. TRBV21-1 is tagged as a pseudogene. This CDR3 region has 14 residues. CDR3 loop: CATPGTACDNEQFF. For the CDR3, the DNA is TGTGCCACCCCAGGGACAGCGTGTGACAATGAGCAGTTCTTC.

This chain joins TRBV29-1 and TRBJ2-3; D not certain. The germline V gene has CDR1 SQVTM and CDR2 ANQGSEA. The CDR3 loop spans 14 amino acids. Trimming removed 5 bases from V and 1 base from J, with 13 bases in between. The CDR3 is CSVPLWAGTDTQYF. The CDR3 DNA reads TGCAGCGTTCCCCTCTGGGCAGGCACAGATACGCAGTATTTT.

The chain joins TRBV28 to TRBJ2-4, with 11 bases matching TRBD2. Losses at the gene ends were 4 bases for V and 3 bases for J; bases not matched to a gene: 14. The CDR3 extends over 19 amino acids. CDR1 is MDHEN and CDR2 is SYDVKM in the germline V gene. The CDR3 coding sequence is TGTGCCAGCAGTTCCCCGGGGGGCATAGCGGGAGGGTACAAAAACATTCAGTACTTC. The encoded protein is CASSSPGGIAGGYKNIQYF.

The rearrangement joins TRBV5-6 to TRBJ2-7, with D possibly TRBD2 on 5 matching bases. Germline V lookup: CDR1 SGHDT, CDR2 YYEEEE. The CDR3 loop spans 15 amino acids. V was clipped by 4 bases and J by 0 bases, with 14 bases between them. The CDR3 DNA reads as TGTGCCAGCAGCCCGCGAGCGGAAAGCTCCTACGAGCAGTACTTC. Translation: CASSPRAESSYEQYF.

CDR3 DNA: TGTGCCAGCAGCCTAAGACAGGGGACGGGCTATGGCTACACCTTC. Its translation is CASSLRQGTGYGYTF. The chain joins TRBV9 to TRBJ1-2, with TRBD1 identical over 8 bases. The germline V gene has CDR1 SGDLS and CDR2 YYNGEE. The CDR3 loop spans 15 amino acids. V was pared by 4 bases and J by 4 bases, with 9 bases of the junction left unmatched.

The rearrangement joins TRBV7-9 to TRBJ1-1; no clear D. Trimming stripped 0 bases from V and 6 bases from J, with 8 bases between. The CDR3 has 13 amino acids. The V gene's germline CDR1 is SEHNR and CDR2 FQNEAQ (reference sequence). This CDR3 is CASSLAGVAEAFF. The CDR3 DNA reads as TGTGCCAGCAGCTTAGCGGGAGTTGCTGAAGCTTTCTTT.

This chain's CDR3 is CASRNTRGLAQTYNEQFF. As DNA, the CDR3 is TGTGCCAGCCGAAACACGAGAGGACTAGCGCAAACCTACAATGAGCAGTTCTTC. The chain employs TRBV11-2 and TRBJ2-1; TRBD2 agrees at 9 bases. The V and J ends lost 8 bases and 2 bases, in that order; junction bases with no gene match: 16. Germline CDR1 is SGHAT and CDR2 is FQNNGV. This CDR3 spans 18 amino acids.

This chain joins TRBV27 and TRBJ1-1; D gene uncertain. CDR3 size: 15 residues. Per the germline V gene, CDR1 is MNHEY and CDR2 is SMNVEV (reference sequence). The germline V and J ends were trimmed by 2 bases and 1 base, with 11 bases remaining between them. The CDR3 DNA reads as TGTGCCAGCAGTTTAGAGGGTCCCCAGAACACTGAAGCTTTCTTT. This translates into CASSLEGPQNTEAFF.

This chain joins TRBV11-2 and TRBJ2-3; a possible D gene is TRBD1 (5 bases). Germline-derived CDR1 and CDR2 are SGHAT and FQNNGV. V lost 5 bases and J lost 0, with 18 bases in between. The CDR3 is made up of 17 amino acids. In DNA, the CDR3 is TGTGCCAGCAGCCCTTCCTGGGGCGGCCTTAGCACAGATACGCAGTATTTT. Its protein product is CASSPSWGGLSTDTQYF.

This chain uses TRBV5-1 with TRBJ2-5; TRBD1 agrees at 7 bases. V shed 3 bases and J 4 bases; nucleotides not matched to a gene: 6. Germline values: CDR1 SGHRS, CDR2 YFSETQ. This CDR3 is built from 14 residues. For the CDR3, the DNA is TGCGCCAGCAGCTGGGGGAGACAGGGAGAGACCCAGTACTTC. It yields the protein CASSWGRQGETQYF.

V and J are TRBV5-1 and TRBJ2-1, with 8 positions matching TRBD2. J was trimmed by 0 bases and V by 5 bases; bases with no gene match: 13. CDR3 length: 18 amino acids. In germline, CDR1 is SGHRS, CDR2 YFSETQ. The CDR3 loop is CASRSPSGYQSSYNEQFF. DNA for the CDR3: TGCGCCAGCAGATCCCCTAGCGGGTACCAGAGCTCCTACAATGAGCAGTTCTTC.

V is TRBV7-3 and J is TRBJ1-1; TRBD1 aligns across 8 bases. Germline lookup yields CDR1 SGHTA and CDR2 FQGTGA. The CDR3 runs 14 residues. The V gene end was trimmed by 3 bases and the J gene end by 6 bases; junction bases not matched to a gene: 6. CDR3: CASSLTGADPEAFF. As DNA, the CDR3 is TGTGCCAGCAGCTTGACAGGGGCGGACCCTGAAGCTTTCTTT.

The CDR3, as DNA: TGTGCCAGCAGTGACAGGGAGGGACTAGCGGGAGTAGAGACCCAGTACTTC. Amino acids: CASSDREGLAGVETQYF. The V call is TRBV25-1, the J call TRBJ2-5; 14 bases map to TRBD2. Trimming removed 3 bases from V and 4 bases from J; junction bases left unmatched: 7. Germline V gene sequence: CDR1 MGHDK, CDR2 SYGVNS. This CDR3 contains 17 residues.

The CDR3 is CASSQHRDKDPRVEKLFF. DNA of the CDR3: TGTGCCAGCAGCCAACACCGGGACAAGGATCCTCGTGTGGAAAAACTGTTTTTT. V gene TRBV4-2 combines with J gene TRBJ1-4, with D possibly being TRBD1 (6 bases). Germline V gene data show CDR1 as LGHNA and CDR2 as YNFKEQ. The CDR3 length is 18 residues. Deletions cut 2 bases from V and 8 bases from J, with 24 bases between.

V gene TRBV5-5 combines with J gene TRBJ1-1; D might be TRBD1 (5 bases). V was pared by 2 bases and J by 1 base, with 12 bases between. CDR3 length equals 15 residues. In germline, CDR1 is SGHKS, CDR2 YYEKEE (reference sequence). The DNA of the CDR3 is TGTGCCAGCAGCTTATACCTCGACAGGAACACTGAAGCTTTCTTT. As protein: CASSLYLDRNTEAFF.